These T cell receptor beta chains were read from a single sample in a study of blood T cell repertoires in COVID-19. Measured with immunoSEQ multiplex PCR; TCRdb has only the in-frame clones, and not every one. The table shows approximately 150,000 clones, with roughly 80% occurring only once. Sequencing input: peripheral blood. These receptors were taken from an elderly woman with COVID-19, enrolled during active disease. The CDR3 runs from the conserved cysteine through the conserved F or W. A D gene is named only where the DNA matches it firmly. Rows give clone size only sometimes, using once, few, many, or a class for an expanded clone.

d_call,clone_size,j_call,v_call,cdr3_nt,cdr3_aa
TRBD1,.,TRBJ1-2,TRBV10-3,TGTGCCATCGGACGACAGGGGGAGGATGGCTACACCTTC,CAIGRQGEDGYTF
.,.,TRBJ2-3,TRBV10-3,TGTGCCATCAGCCTTCCAGGTGGTGCAGATACGCAGTATTTT,CAISLPGGADTQYF
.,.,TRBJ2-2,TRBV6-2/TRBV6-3,TGTGCCAGCAGTTATGTGGCAGGCAAGCTGTTTTTT,CASSYVAGKLFF
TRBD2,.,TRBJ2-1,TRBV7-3,TGTGCCAGCAGCCTTAGCGGGAGTTGGAATGAGCAGTTCTTC,CASSLSGSWNEQFF
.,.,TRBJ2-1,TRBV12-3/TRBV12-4,TGTGCCAGCGCTAACTACAATGAGCAGTTCTTC,CASANYNEQFF
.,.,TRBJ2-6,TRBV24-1,TGTGCCACCAGTGATTCTGGACAGAGCTCTGGGGCCAACGTCCTGACTTTC,CATSDSGQSSGANVLTF
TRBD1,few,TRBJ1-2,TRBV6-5,TGTGCCAGCAGTTACAGACAGGGCGAGGGCTATGGCTACACCTTC,CASSYRQGEGYGYTF
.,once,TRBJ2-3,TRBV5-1,TGCGCCAGCAGGGTGGGAGCGTTAACAGATACGCAGTATTTT,CASRVGALTDTQYF
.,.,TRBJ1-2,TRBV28,TGTGCCACGAGAGAGGAGGGCTACACCTTC,CATREEGYTF
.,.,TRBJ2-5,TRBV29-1,TGCAGCGCCGGAGGTGAGCAAGAGACCCAGTACTTC,CSAGGEQETQYF
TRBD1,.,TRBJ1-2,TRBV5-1,TGCGCCAGCAGCCCCCAGGGACAGGGAGATGGCTACACCTTC,CASSPQGQGDGYTF
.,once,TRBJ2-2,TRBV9,TGTGCCAGCAGCTCGGGACTCAACACCGGGGAGCTGTTTTTT,CASSSGLNTGELFF
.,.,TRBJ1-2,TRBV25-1,TGTGCCAGCAGTGAATTTTGGGGGAGGACCGGGGGCTACACCTTC,CASSEFWGRTGGYTF
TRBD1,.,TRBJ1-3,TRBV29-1,TGCAGCGTTGCCCAGGGGGCTAATTCTGGAAACACCATATATTTT,CSVAQGANSGNTIYF
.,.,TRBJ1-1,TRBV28,TGTGCCAGCAGTTTGGTTGGGGGGACGGTAAGGGCTGAAGCTTTCTTT,CASSLVGGTVRAEAFF
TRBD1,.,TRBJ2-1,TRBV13,TGTGCCAGCAGCGCTATAACCGGGACAGGGTTTGAGCAGTTCTTC,CASSAITGTGFEQFF
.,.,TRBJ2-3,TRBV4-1,TGCGCCAGCAGCCAAGATCTTAGGCTAGAGAACACAGATACGCAGTATTTT,CASSQDLRLENTDTQYF
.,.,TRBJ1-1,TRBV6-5,TGTGCCAGCAGCGCATCGCCGGGTAGTGAAGCTTTCTTT,CASSASPGSEAFF
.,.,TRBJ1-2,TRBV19,TGTGCCAGTCGCCCCGGCGAGGGCGTCGGCTATGGCTACACCTTC,CASRPGEGVGYGYTF
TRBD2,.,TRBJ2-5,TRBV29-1,TGCAGTGGGGAGGGATCGGAAGAGACCCAGTACTTC,CSGEGSEETQYF
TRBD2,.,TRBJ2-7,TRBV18,TGTGCCAGCTCATCGAGCGGGGCGGGGTACGAGCAGTACTTC,CASSSSGAGYEQYF